This is a list of T cell receptor beta chains from one sample in a study of cytomegalovirus exposure and HLA in healthy donors. The repertoire was sequenced with immunoSEQ multiplex PCR; TCRdb's copy has only in-frame clones and lacks some. The data show roughly 72,000 clones, over 70% seen once. Sequenced input: PBMCs. The receptor source for this set is a human donor in good health. Both conserved end residues are part of each CDR3. The order of the fields is D gene, J gene, V gene, clone size, CDR3 DNA, CDR3 protein. A D gene is named only where the DNA matches it firmly. Only some rows state a clone size, as once, few, many or a class for expanded clones.

>.|TRBJ1-2|TRBV19|.
TGTGCCAGTAGTATAGAATGGAGCACTAACTATGGCTACACCTTC
CASSIEWSTNYGYTF
>.|TRBJ2-5|TRBV29-1|few
TGCAGCGTTGAAGTAGAAGAGACCCAGTACTTC
CSVEVEETQYF
>TRBD1|TRBJ2-7|TRBV5-1|once
TGCGCCAGCAGCTTACAGGGGCTCCCGTACGAGCAGTACTTC
CASSLQGLPYEQYF
>TRBD2|TRBJ2-2|TRBV29-1|.
TGCAGCGTTGAAGGCGGGAGGGGTGGCACCGGGGAGCTGTTTTTT
CSVEGGRGGTGELFF
>TRBD2|TRBJ2-5|TRBV7-6|.
TGTGCCAGCAGCTCAGAGGCTAGCGGGCCCGTACTCAGAGGAGAGACCCAGTACTTC
CASSSEASGPVLRGETQYF
>.|TRBJ2-5|TRBV9|few
TGTGCCAGCAGCTCCCAGGTCCAAGAGACCCAGTACTTC
CASSSQVQETQYF
>.|TRBJ2-5|TRBV5-1|.
TGCGCCAGCAGCTTGGGGACTAACTTGAAACAAGAGACCCAGTACTTC
CASSLGTNLKQETQYF
>TRBD1|TRBJ2-7|TRBV10-3|few
TGTGCCATCAGTGAGAGTCGGGACAGTGAGTACTTC
CAISESRDSEYF
>.|TRBJ2-7|TRBV10-3|few
TGTGCCATCAGTGGTCAAACATCCTCCTACGAGCAGTACTTC
CAISGQTSSYEQYF
>TRBD2|TRBJ2-3|TRBV5-1|.
TGCGCCAGCAGCTCCTTAGCGGGAGGGACAGATACGCAGTATTTT
CASSSLAGGTDTQYF
>.|TRBJ2-7|TRBV6-5|.
TGTGCCAGCAGCCGGACTATTACTAGCCTCGAGCAGTACTTC
CASSRTITSLEQYF
>.|TRBJ2-5|TRBV11-2|.
TGTGCCAGCAGCTCCATTCAAGAGACCCAGTACTTC
CASSSIQETQYF
>.|TRBJ2-1|TRBV2|.
TGTGCCAGCAACGGCCTAGGGGGCAATGAGCAGTTCTTC
CASNGLGGNEQFF
>TRBD1|TRBJ1-5|TRBV6-1|.
TGTGCCAGCAGGGGACAGTCCTATCAGCCCCAGCATTTT
CASRGQSYQPQHF
>.|TRBJ2-5|TRBV18|few
TGTGCCAGCTCACCTGTGAGGGCGAAAGAGACCCAGTACTTC
CASSPVRAKETQYF
>TRBD1|TRBJ1-4|TRBV27|.
TGTGCCAGCAGTTTGGACAGGGGGGTTGAAAAACTGTTTTTT
CASSLDRGVEKLFF
>TRBD1|TRBJ1-4|TRBV30|.
TGTGCCTGGAGTGTAGGGACAGGGCAGGAAAAACTGTTTTTT
CAWSVGTGQEKLFF
>.|TRBJ1-5|TRBV6-6|few
TGTGCCAGCAGCAACAGGGAACAGCCCCAGCATTTT
CASSNREQPQHF
>TRBD1|TRBJ1-1|TRBV28|few
TGTGCCAGCAGTTTAACGACAGGGTCGAACACTGAAGCTTTCTTT
CASSLTTGSNTEAFF
>TRBD2|TRBJ2-7|TRBV6-5|.
TGTGCCACGCGACGAAGCGGGGCCCGGGACGAGCAGTACTTC
CATRRSGARDEQYF
>.|TRBJ2-7|TRBV7-6|.
TGTGCCAGCAGCTTAGCGGGAGACCGGAACCTGTACGAGCAGTACTTC
CASSLAGDRNLYEQYF
>.|TRBJ2-2|TRBV9|few
TGTGCCAGCAGCCTCAGAGAATCGGGGAACACCGGGGAGCTGTTTTTT
CASSLRESGNTGELFF
>.|TRBJ1-5|TRBV30|.
TGTGCCTTAGGCGGGTTCAATCAGCCCCAGCATTTT
CALGGFNQPQHF
>.|TRBJ2-1|TRBV6-1|.
TGTGCCAGCAGGGTGTTCAGCGGAAATGAGCAGTTCTTC
CASRVFSGNEQFF
>.|TRBJ2-7|TRBV5-6|.
TGTGCCAGCAGCTTGGGTCGTTGGAGCTCCTACGAGCAGTACTTC
CASSLGRWSSYEQYF
>TRBD1|TRBJ1-6|TRBV5-1|.
TGCGCCAGCAGCACCCGGACAGGGATTAATTCACCCCTCCACTTT
CASSTRTGINSPLHF
>TRBD2|TRBJ2-3|TRBV30|.
TGTGCCTGGGTTGAGCTTAGCGGGAGAAGAACAGATACGCAGTATTTT
CAWVELSGRRTDTQYF
>TRBD1|TRBJ1-2|TRBV5-1|.
TGCGCCAGCAGCGTCAATACAGGGGGCTATGGCTATGGCTACACCTTC
CASSVNTGGYGYGYTF
>.|TRBJ1-2|TRBV6-5|.
TGTGCCAGCAGTTACTCGAGATTGATCGGCTATGGCTACACCTTC
CASSYSRLIGYGYTF
>.|TRBJ1-1|TRBV7-3|once
TGTGCCAGCAGCTTAAAGGGCAGGGACACTGAAGCTTTCTTT
CASSLKGRDTEAFF
>TRBD1|TRBJ1-5|TRBV19|.
TGTGCCAGTAGTATAGACTCGGGACAGGGAAGGAATCAGCCCCAGCATTTT
CASSIDSGQGRNQPQHF
>.|TRBJ2-3|TRBV5-1|few
TGCGCCAGCAGCGTCACACCGGGGTTCCCAGATACGCAGTATTTT
CASSVTPGFPDTQYF
>.|TRBJ2-2|TRBV6-5|.
TGTGCCAGCAGTTACCCGTCTCGCACCGGGGAGCTGTTTTTT
CASSYPSRTGELFF
>.|TRBJ1-5|TRBV6-6|once
TGTGCCAGCAGTTCCCCAGGGGAATCTAGTCAGCCCCAGCATTTT
CASSSPGESSQPQHF
>.|TRBJ1-4|TRBV19|.
TGTGCCAGTAGACTCGGACAGACAACGGGTGTGAATGAAAAACTGTTTTTT
CASRLGQTTGVNEKLFF
>TRBD2|TRBJ2-5|TRBV12-5|.
TGTGCTAGTGGCCAGGGACTAGCGGGAGAAGAGACCCAGTACTTC
CASGQGLAGEETQYF